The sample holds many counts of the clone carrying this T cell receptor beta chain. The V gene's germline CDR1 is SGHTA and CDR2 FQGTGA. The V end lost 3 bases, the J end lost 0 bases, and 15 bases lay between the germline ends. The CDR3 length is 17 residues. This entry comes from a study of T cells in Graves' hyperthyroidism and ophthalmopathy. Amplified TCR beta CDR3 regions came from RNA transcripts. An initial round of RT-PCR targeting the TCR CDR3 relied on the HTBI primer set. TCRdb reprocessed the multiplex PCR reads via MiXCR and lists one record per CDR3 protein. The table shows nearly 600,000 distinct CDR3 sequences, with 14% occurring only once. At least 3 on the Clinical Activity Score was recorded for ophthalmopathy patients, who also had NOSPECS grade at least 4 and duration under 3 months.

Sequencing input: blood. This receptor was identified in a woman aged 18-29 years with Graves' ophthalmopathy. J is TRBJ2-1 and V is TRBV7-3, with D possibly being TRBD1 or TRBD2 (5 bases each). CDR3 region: CASSFGAGLSSYNEQFF. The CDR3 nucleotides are TGTGCCAGCAGCTTTGGGGCGGGCCTTAGCTCCTACAATGAGCAGTTCTTC.